This TCR beta chain was profiled in a study of sequential checkpoint blockade in melanoma. On the study more broadly: Randomization was 1:1 between first-line nivolumab→ipilimumab and ipilimumab→nivolumab.

With 1 base removed from V and 3 bases from J, the gap between germline ends came to 24 bases. CDR1 and CDR2 from the germline V gene are SEHNR and FQNEAQ (reference sequence). The CDR3 covers 19 residues. The treatment is: randomized to nivolumab then ipilimumab (arm A) or the reverse (arm B). No patient had prior DNA-damaging chemotherapy. The repertoire was sequenced with immunoSEQ multiplex PCR; TCRdb's copy has only in-frame clones and lacks some. Among over 10,000 clones, less than 75% were seen once, and the ten largest hold approximately 21%. The chain has TRBV7-9 and TRBJ1-2; a weak D match, TRBD1 (6 bases). Sequenced here: CD8+ T cells sorted from blood (inferred from file names), sampled from a patient given nivolumab and ipilimumab in sequence. The clonotype comes from a human donor with melanoma. The CDR3 protein is CASSLEGVTGSRGDYGYTF. The CDR3 DNA is TGTGCCAGCAGCTTAGAGGGGGTGACGGGGAGCCGGGGGGACTATGGCTACACCTTC.